Sequencing of this T cell receptor (beta chain) was carried out in a study of blood T cell repertoires in COVID-19. About the study: Samples came from the United States, Italy and Spain, spanning acute and convalescent COVID-19. T cells, B-cell-depleted T cells, or PBMCs supplied cDNA or gDNA.

Germline V lookup: CDR1 MDHEN, CDR2 SYDVKM. This CDR3 has 16 residues. V lost 7 bases, J lost 2 bases, and 11 bases stayed unmatched. Per the authors' pipeline: Amplification with reference gene primers provided the estimates of nucleated cell counts. Some clones are missing from TCRdb's copy, which holds only in-frame ones; the method was immunoSEQ multiplex PCR. That table is the source of V, J and clone size, and D and trimming were worked out from the DNA. The sample shows under 250,000 clones, approximately 80% of them seen only once. The J gene is TRBJ2-3, the V gene TRBV28; 8 nucleotides align to TRBD2. Sequencing was carried out using peripheral blood. The receptor comes from a man between 25 and 39 years old who had recovered from COVID-19. CDR3 sequence: CASKGSGGALTDTQYF. The CDR3 DNA follows: TGTGCCAGCAAGGGTTCCGGGGGGGCGCTCACAGATACGCAGTATTTT.